This passage covers 13 T cell receptor beta chains from one sample sequenced in a study of T cell responses to AZD1222 COVID-19 vaccine. The protocol was immunoSEQ multiplex PCR, while the TCRdb copy is restricted to in-frame clones and leaves out a portion. This repertoire shows fewer than 130,000 clones, roughly 87% found once; its top ten account for 2.5%. The sequencing here drew on peripheral blood, taken 28 days after the second AZD1222 dose. Receptor source: an adult who received the AZD1222 COVID-19 vaccine.

The chain couples TRBV4-2 to TRBJ1-1, with a possible D match to TRBD1 (5 bases). Germline V gene data show CDR1 as LGHNA and CDR2 as YNFKEQ. The CDR3 length is 15 residues. V was trimmed by 0 bases and J by 1 base, leaving 9 bases between them. In DNA form, the CDR3 reads TGTGCCAGCAGCCAAGATCCTACAGGGAACACTGAAGCTTTCTTT. Translating it yields CASSQDPTGNTEAFF.

The chain couples TRBV4-2 to TRBJ2-1; D unclear. This CDR3 has 17 amino acids. CDR1 and CDR2 (germline): LGHNA, YNFKEQ. V lost 0 bases to trimming and J lost 0 bases, with 12 bases between them. CDR3 residues: CASSQEARESSYNEQFF. CDR3 nucleotide sequence: TGTGCCAGCAGCCAAGAGGCTCGAGAGAGCTCCTACAATGAGCAGTTCTTC.

The rearrangement uses TRBV9 and TRBJ2-1, with 8 positions matching TRBD2. Germline loops: CDR1 SGDLS, CDR2 YYNGEE. This CDR3 comprises 16 residues. V shed 4 bases and J 0 bases; nucleotides not matched to a gene: 6. The CDR3 spells CASSTSSGSSYNEQFF. As DNA, the CDR3 is TGTGCCAGCAGCACATCAAGCGGGAGCTCCTACAATGAGCAGTTCTTC.

This clone was picked up one time. CDR3 bases: TGTGCTAGTGGTTTGGTAGTAGGGGGCTCGTACACTGAAGCTTTCTTT. Protein: CASGLVVGGSYTEAFF. The rearrangement joins TRBV12-5 to TRBJ1-1; 7 bases align to TRBD1. Germline-derived CDR1 and CDR2 are LGHNT and FRNRAP. Trimming at V came to 0 bases and at J to 3 bases, leaving 7 bases not matched to a gene. CDR3 length equals 16 residues.

The chain is built from TRBV11-3 and TRBJ2-7; no reliable D call. This CDR3 has 13 residues. Germline V gene lookup returns CDR1 SGHNT and CDR2 YENEEA. Trimming removed 0 bases from V and 2 bases from J, with 5 bases in between. Written as DNA, the CDR3 is TGTGCCAGCAGCTTAGATGCGACCTACGAGCAGTACTTC. Translated: CASSLDATYEQYF.

This chain uses TRBV30 with TRBJ1-6; maybe TRBD1 (5 bases). Looked up from germline, CDR1 is GTSNPN and CDR2 is SVGIG (reference sequence). With 6 bases removed from V and 0 bases from J, the gap between germline ends came to 12 bases. This CDR3 region has 15 residues. CDR3 in amino acids: CACGRTSSYNSPLHF. The CDR3 DNA is TGTGCCTGTGGCAGGACAAGCTCCTATAATTCACCCCTCCACTTT. Looking up the rest from reference TRBV30 and TRBJ1-6 gives the full variable domain: SQTIHQWPATLVQPVGSPLSLECTVEGTSNPNLYWYRQAAGRGLQLLFYSVGIGQISSEVPQNLSASRPQDRQFILSSKKLLLSDSGFYLCACGRTSSYNSPLHFGNGTRLTVT.

This chain connects TRBV6-5 to TRBJ2-3, with D maybe TRBD1 (6 bases). Trimming took off 6 bases at V and 0 bases at J, with 10 bases between the two ends. The CDR3 has 14 residues. Per the germline V gene, CDR1 is MNHEY and CDR2 is SVGAGI. CDR3 sequence reads: CASSIGQSTDTQYF. CDR3 nucleotides: TGTGCCAGCAGCATCGGACAGAGCACAGATACGCAGTATTTT.

This rearrangement joins TRBV29-1 to TRBJ2-3; the D is unclear. CDR3 length: 15 amino acids. The V end was cut by 4 bases, the J end by 3 bases, with 17 bases between. CDR1 and CDR2 from the germline V gene are SQVTM and ANQGSEA. The CDR3 nucleotides read TGCAGCGTTGCCGAAGACGCAGATTTTACAGATACGCAGTATTTT. Encoded protein: CSVAEDADFTDTQYF.

The V and J genes are TRBV3-1 (or the pseudogene TRBV3-2) and TRBJ2-7; 11 positions agree with TRBD2. This CDR3 has 14 residues. J lost 3 bases, V lost 5 bases, and 3 bases had no gene match. CDR1 is LGHDT and CDR2 is YNNKEL in the germline V gene (reference sequence). The CDR3 spells CASSSTSGSYEQYF. The CDR3 DNA reads TGTGCCAGCAGCTCTACTAGCGGGAGCTACGAGCAGTACTTC.

This chain links TRBV4-1 with TRBJ1-1; no firm D call. The germline CDR1 and CDR2 sequences are MGHRA and YSYEKL. CDR3 length equals 14 residues. V shed 4 bases and J shed 1 base, with 10 bases lying between them. This chain's CDR3 is CASSPWQRNTEAFF. The CDR3 DNA follows: TGCGCCAGCAGCCCATGGCAGAGGAACACTGAAGCTTTCTTT.

The chain carries TRBV5-1 and TRBJ2-1; 7 nucleotides agree with TRBD2. V lost 3 bases and J lost 6; bases outside the gene matches: 12. The germline CDR1 and CDR2 sequences are SGHRS and YFSETQ. The CDR3 runs 16 residues. The CDR3 reads CASSSVAGAGVNEQFF. The CDR3 DNA reads TGCGCCAGCAGCTCGGTCGCCGGGGCGGGAGTCAATGAGCAGTTCTTC.

In its sample, this clone was seen a few times. This sequence joins TRBV6-5 and TRBJ1-4; 8 bases agree with TRBD1. CDR3 length equals 14 residues. V shed 8 bases, J shed 7 bases, and the junction held 9 bases outside the gene matches. Germline values: CDR1 MNHEY, CDR2 SVGAGI. Here the CDR3 DNA reads TGTGCCAGCGCCCCGGGACAGGAAACTGAAAAACTGTTTTTT. Amino acids: CASAPGQETEKLFF.

This clone was observed a few times. This rearrangement joins TRBV7-9 to TRBJ2-7; tentative D call: TRBD1 (6 bases). The CDR3 spans 18 residues. Germline CDR1 reads SEHNR; CDR2 reads FQNEAQ (reference sequence). Trimming stripped 4 bases from V and 8 bases from J, with 30 bases between. In DNA, the CDR3 is TGTGCCAGCAGCTCGCCGAGGGACAACCAGGACCTAGTGCCGAAGCAGTACTTC. Its translation: CASSSPRDNQDLVPKQYF.